The 19 T cell receptor beta chains presented below share a single source sample, sequenced in a study of T cell repertoires in cytomegalovirus infection. TCRdb reprocessed the reads via MiXCR and lists one record per CDR3 protein. Among some 800,000 distinct CDR3 sequences listed, about 30% were seen once. For these receptors, no antigen is known. Sequencing was performed on cultured CD8+ T cells from PBMCs, taken from culture after CMV antigen stimulation. These receptors came from a human donor in good health (CMV status not recorded). Some clones in this sample may be carry-over from other donors' samples.

This clonotype was recorded a few times. This sequence joins TRBV6-4 and TRBJ1-3; D is perhaps TRBD1 (6 bases). Germline V CDR1 and CDR2: MRHNA, SNTAGT. CDR3 length: 16 amino acids. Deletions cut 2 bases from V and 2 bases from J, with 13 bases between. CDR3 sequence reads: CASSDTLQGPGNTIYF. CDR3 nucleotide sequence: TGTGCCAGCAGTGACACTTTACAGGGACCTGGAAACACCATATATTTT.

This clonotype was observed once. V and J are TRBV19 and TRBJ2-3; D remains unclear. The length of the CDR3 is 15 residues. CDR1 LNHDA and CDR2 SQIVND come from the germline V gene (reference sequence). V dropped 3 bases and J dropped 0 bases, with 10 bases sitting between them. The CDR3 spells CASSISVSSTDTQYF. In nucleotides, the CDR3 is TGTGCCAGTAGTATCTCGGTCTCTAGCACAGATACGCAGTATTTT. The full variable domain, its missing parts supplied by reference TRBV19 and TRBJ2-3, is DGGITQSPKYLFRKEGQNVTLSCEQNLNHDAMYWYRQDPGQGLRLIYYSQIVNDFQKGDIAEGYSVSREKKESFPLTVTSAQKNPTAFYLCASSISVSSTDTQYFGPGTRLTVL.

The chain joins TRBV27 to TRBJ2-7; D may match TRBD1 or TRBD2 (6 bases each). V was trimmed by 4 bases and J by 7 bases, leaving 11 bases between them. This CDR3 is 12 amino acids long. CDR1 is MNHEY, CDR2 SMNVEV, per germline (reference sequence). In nucleotides, the CDR3 is TGTGCCAGCAGTTCCCGAGGGGGGGAGCAGTACGTC. Translating it yields CASSSRGGEQYV.

This clonotype was recorded at least ten times. The V gene is TRBV7-2, the J gene TRBJ2-5; TRBD2 is a possible D gene (5 bases). V shed 3 bases and J shed 5 bases, with 19 bases lying between them. Germline V gene data show CDR1 as SGHTA and CDR2 as FQGNSA. The CDR3 covers 16 residues. The CDR3 reads CASSFPGLNRRETQYF. CDR3 nucleotides: TGTGCCAGCAGCTTCCCTGGACTCAACCGACGGGAGACCCAGTACTTC. The full variable domain, completed using reference TRBV7-2 and TRBJ2-5, is GAGVSQSPSNKVTEKGKDVELRCDPISGHTALYWYRQSLGQGLEFLIYFQGNSAPDKSGLPSDRFSAERTGGSVSTLTIQRTQQEDSAVYLCASSFPGLNRRETQYFGPGTRLLVL.

This clonotype occurred a few times. This chain connects TRBV20-1 to TRBJ2-4; D might be TRBD2 (6 bases). V was cut by 4 bases and J by 0 bases, with 16 bases left in between. Germline V lookup: CDR1 DFQATT, CDR2 SNEGSKA (reference sequence). This CDR3 has 16 amino acids. The CDR3 DNA sequence: TGCAGTGCTACCCCCTGGGGGGAGCTAGCCAAAAACATTCAGTACTTC. It is translated as CSATPWGELAKNIQYF.

This clonotype was seen at least ten times. The gene calls are TRBV7-6 and TRBJ2-5, with 7 bases that match TRBD1. The CDR3 has 14 residues. Losses at the gene ends were 1 base for V and 4 bases for J; bases not matched to a gene: 3. CDR1 and CDR2 from the germline V gene are SGHVS and FNYEAQ. CDR3 nucleotides: TGTGCCAGCAGCTTAGGGGCAGGGGGAGAGACCCAGTACTTC. This encodes CASSLGAGGETQYF. The full variable domain, completed using reference TRBV7-6 and TRBJ2-5, is GAGVSQSPRYKVTKRGQDVALRCDPISGHVSLYWYRQALGQGPEFLTYFNYEAQQDKSGLPNDRFSAERPEGSISTLTIQRTEQRDSAMYRCASSLGAGGETQYFGPGTRLLVL.

Regarding this clonotype: The germline gene is not matched at one end of the junction; a read error may be the cause. The CDR3 reads CASSRGSGELLF. The CDR3 nucleotides read TGTGCCAGCAGCAGGGGATCCGGGGAGCTGCTTTTT. The chain recombines TRBV12-3 or TRBV12-4 with TRBJ2-2, with D perhaps matching TRBD1 (6 bases). The CDR3 covers 12 residues.

This clonotype has more than one count but fewer than ten. The chain carries TRBV7-9 and TRBJ2-7; TRBD2 matches at 8 bases. The CDR3 loop spans 15 amino acids. From germline, CDR1 is SEHNR and CDR2 FQNEAQ (reference sequence). Trimming removed 8 bases from V and 0 bases from J; junction bases left unmatched: 9. DNA for the CDR3: TGTGCCAGCGACCCGGGGGGGGGCCTCTCCTACGAGCAGTACGTC. It translates to CASDPGGGLSYEQYV.

This clonotype was counted at least ten times. The chain carries TRBV28 and TRBJ2-1; 7 bases are a match to TRBD1. Germline assignment: CDR1 MDHEN and CDR2 SYDVKM. V dropped 3 bases and J dropped 4; count of bases not matched to a gene: 6. CDR3 length: 15 amino acids. CDR3 in amino acids: CASSLRDRPYNEQFF. The CDR3 bases are TGTGCCAGCAGTTTGAGGGACAGACCGTACAATGAGCAGTTCTTC.

V gene TRBV7-8 combines with J gene TRBJ2-3; TRBD2 matches at 7 bases. The CDR3 extends over 17 amino acids. The germline V gene encodes CDR1 SGHVS and CDR2 FQNEAQ. The V and J ends lost 3 bases and 2 bases, in that order; junction bases with no gene match: 11. DNA of the CDR3: TGTGCCAGCAGCTTTAGAGGACTAGTGGAGTTCACAGATACGCAGTATTTT. It translates to CASSFRGLVEFTDTQYF.

The genes are TRBV11-2 and TRBJ2-7; no definite D call. V lost 5 bases, J lost 2 bases, and 13 bases lay in between. From germline, CDR1 is SGHAT and CDR2 FQNNGV. CDR3 length: 14 amino acids. The CDR3 sequence: CASSPGPAPYEQYV. Written as DNA, the CDR3 is TGTGCCAGCAGCCCCGGACCGGCTCCCTACGAGCAGTACGTC.

This clonotype was seen many times. The chain employs TRBV6-1 and TRBJ1-2, with unresolved D. Between the trimmed V and J ends, which lost 0 bases and 0 bases, there was a span of 11 bases. The CDR3 sequence is 16 residues long. Germline lookup yields CDR1 MNHNS and CDR2 SASEGT. CDR3 sequence reads: CASSEALEKTNYGYTF. CDR3 in DNA: TGTGCCAGCAGTGAAGCTTTGGAGAAGACTAACTATGGCTACACCTTC.

The chain is built from TRBV5-5 and TRBJ2-7; possible D gene TRBD1, 5 bases. Trimming stripped 4 bases from V and 1 base from J, with 15 bases between. The germline CDR1 and CDR2 sequences are SGHKS and YYEKEE (reference sequence). The CDR3 spans 15 residues. DNA for the CDR3: TGTGCCAGCAGCGACCCTACAACAGGTTCCTACGAGCAGTACGTC. This encodes CASSDPTTGSYEQYV.

J is TRBJ1-6 and V is TRBV19, with 10 bases lining up with TRBD1. The trim removed 5 bases at V and 8 bases at J, leaving 9 bases unmatched. Germline CDR1 reads LNHDA; CDR2 reads SQIVND (reference sequence). The CDR3 length is 16 residues. DNA for the CDR3: TGTGCCAGTAGTGCACCGGGACAGGGGTCGGATTCACCCCTCCACTTT. This encodes CASSAPGQGSDSPLHF.

This clonotype turned up a few times. V gene TRBV4-1 combines with J gene TRBJ2-2; 8 bases agree with TRBD2. This CDR3 contains 14 residues. Trimming cost V 8 bases and J 5 bases; bases outside gene matches: 7. Per the germline V gene, CDR1 is MGHRA and CDR2 is YSYEKL. The CDR3 reads CASLAGGGTGELFF. The CDR3 DNA reads TGCGCCAGCCTGGCGGGGGGAGGTACCGGGGAGCTGTTTTTT.

The chain uses TRBV12-3 or TRBV12-4 and TRBJ2-3; 7 bases line up with TRBD2. The CDR3 length is 14 residues. The trim removed 2 bases at V and 4 bases at J, leaving 3 bases unmatched. CDR3 amino acids: CASSLSREADTQYF. The DNA of the CDR3 is TGTGCCAGCAGTTTAAGTCGGGAGGCAGATACGCAGTATTTT.

V usage is TRBV19 and J usage is TRBJ2-1; TRBD2 matches 8 bases. The CDR3 contains 15 residues. The V segment lost 6 bases and the J segment 0 bases; nucleotides outside the gene matches: 4. Germline CDR1 and CDR2: LNHDA and SQIVND (reference sequence). CDR3 sequence: CASRESGSSYNEQFF. The CDR3 coding sequence is TGTGCCAGTAGGGAAAGCGGGAGCTCCTACAATGAGCAGTTCTTC. Looking up the rest from reference TRBV19 and TRBJ2-1 gives the full variable domain: DGGITQSPKYLFRKEGQNVTLSCEQNLNHDAMYWYRQDPGQGLRLIYYSQIVNDFQKGDIAEGYSVSREKKESFPLTVTSAQKNPTAFYLCASRESGSSYNEQFFGPGTRLTVL.

There are a few counts of this clonotype. The chain uses TRBV4-1 and TRBJ2-5, with 10 bases fitting TRBD2. The CDR3 is 17 amino acids. After removal of 4 bases from V and 2 bases from J, the junction contained 10 bases not matched to a gene. The germline V gene encodes CDR1 MGHRA and CDR2 YSYEKL. Written as DNA, the CDR3 is TGCGCCAGCAGCCTAGCACCTAGCGGGGGCTTTCAAGAGACCCAGTACTTC. It encodes CASSLAPSGGFQETQYF.

CDR3 loop: CASSSPYRARETQYF. CDR3 bases: TGTGCCAGCAGTTCCCCGTACAGGGCGCGGGAGACCCAGTACTTC. The chain has TRBV12-3 or TRBV12-4 and TRBJ2-5, with a weak D call TRBD1 (6 bases). V lost 4 bases to trimming and J lost 5 bases, with 17 bases between them. The length of the CDR3 is 15 residues.